This T cell receptor (beta chain) is from a study of cytomegalovirus exposure and HLA in healthy donors. Study summary: The roughly 110 validation repertoires used the same platform as the 650 to 750 first-cohort repertoires, a later analysis reported.

Study findings and constraints: It was reportedly the case that the classifier diagnosed cytomegalovirus status with high specificity and sensitivity.

Separate from the approximately 670-subject first cohort, the roughly 130-subject validation cohort was the one that the donors belonged to. The assay was immunoSEQ multiplex PCR, and TCRdb's table has in-frame clones only and misses some. The top ten clones hold around 2.8% of a sample with some 200,000 clones, about 80% of them seen once. Concerning this clone itself: The antigen is undetermined.

Germline-derived CDR1 and CDR2 are KGHSH and LQKENI. The CDR3 runs to 14 residues. The junction had 2 bases not matched to a gene; V was cut back by 3 bases and J by 5 bases. The receptor's source is a woman between 18 and 29 years old in good health and CMV-seropositive. The material sequenced was PBMCs. J is TRBJ2-7 and V is TRBV18; the match to TRBD1 covers 12 bases. This CDR3 reads CASSPGTGGDEQYF. The CDR3 coding sequence is TGTGCCAGCTCACCGGGGACAGGGGGCGACGAGCAGTACTTC.